This is a list of T cell receptor beta chains from one sample in a study of identical twins. Each CDR3 protein gets one entry after TCRdb re-called the 5' RACE reads with MiXCR. The data hold about 530,000 distinct CDR3 sequences, with 20% to 25% observed a single time. These same records also appear under a second study, on yellow fever vaccine responses in identical twins.

Sequenced input: CD4+ T cells sorted from blood. These receptors all stem from a woman aged 18-30 years in good health. The CDR3 runs from the conserved cysteine through the conserved F or W. A D gene is named only where the DNA matches it firmly. For some rows the clone size is stated as once, few or many, or as a class when expanded; others skip it.

>TRBD2|NA|TRBJ2-3|TRBV11-3
TGTGCCAGCAGCTTAGGGAAGACTAGCGGGAACACAGATACGCAGTATTTT
CASSLGKTSGNTDTQYF
>TRBD2|few|TRBJ2-5|TRBV6-1
TGTGCCAGCCACCCTGGAGCGGGAGGAGAGACCCAGTACTTC
CASHPGAGGETQYF
>NA|NA|TRBJ2-3|TRBV12-3/TRBV12-4
TGTGCCAGCAGCCGGGACTTATTGACAGATACGCAGTATTTT
CASSRDLLTDTQYF
>NA|many|TRBJ2-3|TRBV5-1
TGCGCCAGCAGTTCGGCAGCTTCTAGCACAGATACGCAGTATTTT
CASSSAASSTDTQYF
>TRBD2|few|TRBJ2-3|TRBV28
TGTGCCAGCAGTTACCCTCCGGGACTAGCGGACCCCACAGATACGCAGTATTTT
CASSYPPGLADPTDTQYF
>TRBD2|NA|TRBJ2-1|TRBV4-1
TGCGCCAGCAGCCCGCCCCCTATGACTAGCGGGAGGTTTGAGCAGTTCTTC
CASSPPPMTSGRFEQFF
>NA|many|TRBJ2-5|TRBV12-3/TRBV12-4
TGTGCCAGCAGCCGAGGGGGTTCTCAAGAGACCCAGTACTTC
CASSRGGSQETQYF
>TRBD1|few|TRBJ2-7|TRBV27
TGTGCCAGCAGTGATGGGACAGGGAGAGAAGTCTCCTACGAGCAGTACTTC
CASSDGTGREVSYEQYF
>NA|NA|TRBJ2-1|TRBV18
TGTGCCAGCTCCTTAGGCTTGGGGTTCTACAATGAGCAGTTCTTC
CASSLGLGFYNEQFF
>NA|NA|TRBJ2-1|TRBV20-1
TGCAGTGCTAGCCCCCAGGGCAGGTCCAGCAATGAGCAGTTCTTC
CSASPQGRSSNEQFF
>NA|NA|TRBJ2-5|TRBV19
TGTGCCAGTAGTGGGCGCGCCCCCTTACAAGAGACCCAGTACTTC
CASSGRAPLQETQYF
>TRBD1|NA|TRBJ1-6|TRBV20-1
TGCAGTGCTAGAGATCTAGTGGTGGGACAGCTTAATTCACCCCTCCACTTT
CSARDLVVGQLNSPLHF
>NA|NA|TRBJ2-1|TRBV29-1
TGCAGCATCGAGTTGGGGGCGGTCTACAATGAGCAGTTCTTC
CSIELGAVYNEQFF
>NA|NA|TRBJ2-1|TRBV10-3
TGTGCCGCGAGCGGTTACAATGAGCAGTTCTTC
CAASGYNEQFF
>TRBD2|NA|TRBJ2-1|TRBV20-1
TGCAGTGCTAGAGGAGCGGGAGGTACCCAGTTCTTC
CSARGAGGTQFF
>TRBD1|few|TRBJ2-3|TRBV5-1
TGCGCCAGCAGCCTATATACAGGGGGCTCGAGCACAGATACGCAGTATTTT
CASSLYTGGSSTDTQYF
>TRBD2|few|TRBJ2-1|TRBV29-1
TGCAGCGATGAGCAGGGGACTAGCCTCAATGAGCAGTTCTTC
CSDEQGTSLNEQFF
>NA|few|TRBJ2-2|TRBV29-1
TGCAGCGTTGATACCGCGAACACCGGGGAGCTGTTTTTT
CSVDTANTGELFF
>NA|NA|TRBJ2-7|TRBV5-1
TGCGCCAGCAGCCTGACGGACGGATACGAGCAGTACTTC
CASSLTDGYEQYF
>TRBD1|once|TRBJ2-3|TRBV14
TGTGCCAGCAGCCAAGAGACAGGGTTCCCGGTCGCAGATACGCAGTATTTT
CASSQETGFPVADTQYF
>TRBD1|once|TRBJ1-2|TRBV7-9
TGTGCCGGGGACAGGGGAAACTATGGCTACACCTTC
CAGDRGNYGYTF
>NA|few|TRBJ1-1|TRBV11-2
TGTGCCAGCAGCTTAGTGGGTAGCGGGACTGAAGCTTTCTTT
CASSLVGSGTEAFF
>NA|NA|TRBJ2-2|TRBV5-1
TGCGCCAGCAACTCTCTAGGGAACACCGGGGAGCTGTTTTTT
CASNSLGNTGELFF
>NA|NA|TRBJ2-3|TRBV6-1
TGTGCCAGCAGCGACGCGGGGGATACGCAGTATTTT
CASSDAGDTQYF
>NA|NA|TRBJ2-6|TRBV4-2
TGTGCCAGCAGCCCCGTCCCCCAGGGCAGGGGTAGTAGATCCGCTGGGGCCAACGTCCTGACTTTC
CASSPVPQGRGSRSAGANVLTF
>NA|NA|TRBJ1-1|TRBV10-3
TGTGCCATCAGGGCCCTAAACACTGAAGCTTTCTTT
CAIRALNTEAFF
>TRBD2|NA|TRBJ2-1|TRBV2
TGTGCCAGCTGTCTAGACAGTCCGGGACTAGCGGGGGGAAATGAGCAGTTCTTC
CASCLDSPGLAGGNEQFF
>TRBD2|NA|TRBJ2-7|TRBV4-1
TGCGCCAGCAGCCAAGAGGGTCGCGGGAGTCGGTACGAGCAGTACTTC
CASSQEGRGSRYEQYF
>NA|NA|TRBJ2-7|TRBV28
TGTGCCAGCAGACCGTCGACGGGCGAGCAGTACTTC
CASRPSTGEQYF
>NA|few|TRBJ2-1|TRBV12-3/TRBV12-4
TGTGCCAGCGCGTTCCTGGGGCTTTTAGCATTGAATGAGCAGTTCTTC
CASAFLGLLALNEQFF
>TRBD1|many|TRBJ2-5|TRBV12-3/TRBV12-4
TGTGCCAGCAGTCTTACAGGGGGGCTGGAGACCCAGTACTTC
CASSLTGGLETQYF
>NA|few|TRBJ1-1|TRBV29-1
TGCAGCGCAAGCGAAAGGGGTGAAGCTTTCTTT
CSASERGEAFF
>NA|NA|TRBJ2-1|TRBV12-5
TGTGCTAGTGCCCTGGTGACTAGACGGGAGCAGATCATCTCCTACAATGAGCAGTTCTTC
CASALVTRREQIISYNEQFF
>NA|few|TRBJ2-3|TRBV14
TGTGCCAGCAGTTCTTTCCGCCGAGGGATTAGCACAGATACGCAGTATTTT
CASSSFRRGISTDTQYF
>NA|few|TRBJ2-2|TRBV2
TGTGCCAGCAGTGAGGGTCCCTATGGCACCGGGGAGCTGTTTTTT
CASSEGPYGTGELFF
>NA|few|TRBJ2-4|TRBV3-1
TGTGCCAGCAGCCAAGTGGCAGGCCCTGTAGCCAAAAACATTCAGTACTTC
CASSQVAGPVAKNIQYF
>TRBD1|few|TRBJ1-4|TRBV6-1
TGTGCCAGCAGGCCGAAGGGGGCGGCAAATGAAAAACTGTTTTTT
CASRPKGAANEKLFF
>TRBD1|NA|TRBJ1-1|TRBV5-1
TGCGCCAGCAGCTTGGGCGACCAGGGGGACACTGAAGCTTTCTTT
CASSLGDQGDTEAFF
>NA|few|TRBJ2-5|TRBV20-1
TGCAGTGCTAGGTCCCCACTGCAAGAGACCCAGTACTTC
CSARSPLQETQYF
>TRBD2|NA|TRBJ2-7|TRBV12-3/TRBV12-4
TGTGCCAGCAGTTTTACGGGAGGGACTGACGAGCAGTACTTC
CASSFTGGTDEQYF
>NA|NA|TRBJ1-1|TRBV5-1
TGCGCCAGCAGCTTGGCCGGGCTTATTGGGATAACTGAAGCTTTCTTT
CASSLAGLIGITEAFF
>TRBD1|few|TRBJ1-5|TRBV28
TGTGCCAGCAGTTCAATCCTCCTGGACAGGGTTAGCAATCAGCCCCAGCATTTT
CASSSILLDRVSNQPQHF
>TRBD1|NA|TRBJ1-6|TRBV7-9
TGTGCCAGCAGCACTACCGGGACAGCCTTGGATTCACCCCTCCACTTT
CASSTTGTALDSPLHF
>NA|few|TRBJ1-3|TRBV29-1
TGCAGCGTTGAACTCGGAAACACCATATATTTT
CSVELGNTIYF
>NA|few|TRBJ2-5|TRBV15
TGTGCCACCAGCAGAGGACCGAGCCAAGAGACCCAGTACTTC
CATSRGPSQETQYF
>NA|few|TRBJ2-1|TRBV7-6
TGTGCCAGCAGCCCTAACGATGCGTTCGGGGGTTTCTTAGGCAACGATGAGCAGTTCTTC
CASSPNDAFGGFLGNDEQFF
>NA|NA|TRBJ2-1|TRBV7-6
TGTGCCAGCAGCACAAGACCGACGGTTGAGCAGTTCTTC
CASSTRPTVEQFF
>NA|NA|TRBJ1-4|TRBV4-1
TGCGCCAGCAACGGGGGACGGGCACTGGGAGATAATGAAAAACTGTTTTTT
CASNGGRALGDNEKLFF
>NA|few|TRBJ1-4|TRBV20-1
TGCAGTGCTAGAAGGGGCTGGCAGCGCCGGGAAAAACTGTTTTTT
CSARRGWQRREKLFF
>NA|few|TRBJ2-1|TRBV10-3
TGTGCCATCAGGACCTCGGTAGGGGAGCAGTTCTTC
CAIRTSVGEQFF
>NA|few|TRBJ2-3|TRBV12-3/TRBV12-4
TGTGCCAGCAGTCCCCCCAGGGGCTTTCAAGATACGCAGTATTTT
CASSPPRGFQDTQYF
>TRBD2|many|TRBJ2-1|TRBV5-1
TGCGCCAGCAGCTTGGTGCTAGCGGGGGGGGGTGAGCAGTTCTTC
CASSLVLAGGGEQFF
>TRBD1|NA|TRBJ2-1|TRBV6-1
TGTGCCAGCGCCAAGACAGGGTATTCGGATGAGCAGTTCTTC
CASAKTGYSDEQFF
>NA|NA|TRBJ2-3|TRBV5-1
TGCGCCAGCAGCTTGGGGCAGGGGCGGAATACGCAGTATTTT
CASSLGQGRNTQYF
>NA|many|TRBJ2-1|TRBV20-1
TGCAGTGCTAGCGCCGGGACCATCTACAATGAGCAGTTCTTC
CSASAGTIYNEQFF
>TRBD1|NA|TRBJ2-1|TRBV24-1
TGTGCCACCAGTGACCCCGGGACAGGGTGGGATGAGCAGTTCTTC
CATSDPGTGWDEQFF
>NA|few|TRBJ2-1|TRBV7-9
TGTGCCAGCAGCTTAAGGGGCCTAGACGAGCAGTTCTTC
CASSLRGLDEQFF
>TRBD1|few|TRBJ1-5|TRBV12-3/TRBV12-4
TGTGCCAGCACCCGGACAGGTCGAGATCAGCCCCAGCATTTT
CASTRTGRDQPQHF
>TRBD2|NA|TRBJ2-7|TRBV4-1
TGCGCCAGCCGACTAACTAGCGGGAGCTCCTACGAGCAGTACTTC
CASRLTSGSSYEQYF
>NA|NA|TRBJ2-7|TRBV20-1
TGCAGTGCTCTTGGACAGCCCTACGAGCAGTACTTC
CSALGQPYEQYF